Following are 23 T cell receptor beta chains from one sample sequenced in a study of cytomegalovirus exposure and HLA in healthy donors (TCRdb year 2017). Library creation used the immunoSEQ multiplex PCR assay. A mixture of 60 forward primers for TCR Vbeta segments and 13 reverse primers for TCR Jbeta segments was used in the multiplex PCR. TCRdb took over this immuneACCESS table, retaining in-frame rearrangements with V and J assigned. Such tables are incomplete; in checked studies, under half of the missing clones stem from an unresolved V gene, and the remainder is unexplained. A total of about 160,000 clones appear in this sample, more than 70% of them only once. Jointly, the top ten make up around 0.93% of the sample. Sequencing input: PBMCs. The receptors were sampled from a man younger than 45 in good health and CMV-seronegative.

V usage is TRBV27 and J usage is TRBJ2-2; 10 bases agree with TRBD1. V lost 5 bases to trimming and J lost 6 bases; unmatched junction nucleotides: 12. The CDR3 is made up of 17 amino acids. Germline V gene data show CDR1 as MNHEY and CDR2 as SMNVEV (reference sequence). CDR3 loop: CASSQRRQGAGSGELFF. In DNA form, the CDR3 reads TGTGCCAGCAGTCAGCGGCGACAGGGGGCTGGTTCCGGGGAGCTGTTTTTT.

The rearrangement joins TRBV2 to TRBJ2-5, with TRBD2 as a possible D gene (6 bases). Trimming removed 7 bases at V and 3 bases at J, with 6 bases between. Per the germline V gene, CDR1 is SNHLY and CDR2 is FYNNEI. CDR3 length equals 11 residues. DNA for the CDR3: TGTGCCAGCACGGGGGAAGAGACCCAGTACTTC. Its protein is CASTGEETQYF.

The CDR3 is CASSPRGGSHEQYF. Written as DNA, the CDR3 is TGTGCCAGCAGCCCAAGGGGGGGATCCCACGAGCAGTACTTC. This chain joins TRBV7-3 and TRBJ2-7, with D possibly matching TRBD2 (7 bases). This CDR3 has 14 amino acids. Germline V gene sequence: CDR1 SGHTA, CDR2 FQGTGA. V was cut by 5 bases and J by 5 bases, with 16 bases left in between.

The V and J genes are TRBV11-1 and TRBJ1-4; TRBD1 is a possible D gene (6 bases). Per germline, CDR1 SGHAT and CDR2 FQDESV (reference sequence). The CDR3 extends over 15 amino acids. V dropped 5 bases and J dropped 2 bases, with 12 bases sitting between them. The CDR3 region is CASSRTGTTNEKLFF. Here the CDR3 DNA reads TGTGCCAGCAGCCGTACAGGGACCACTAATGAAAAACTGTTTTTT.

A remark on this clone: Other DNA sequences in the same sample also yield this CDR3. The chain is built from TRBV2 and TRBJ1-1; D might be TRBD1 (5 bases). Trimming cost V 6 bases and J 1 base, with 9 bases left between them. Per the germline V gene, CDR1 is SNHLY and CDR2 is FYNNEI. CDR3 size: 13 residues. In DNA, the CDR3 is TGTGCCAGCAGCCGCGACAGGAACACTGAAGCTTTCTTT. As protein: CASSRDRNTEAFF.

Here the CDR3 reads CASSPPGQGAETQYF. CDR3 in DNA: TGTGCCAGCTCACCACCGGGACAGGGGGCCGAGACCCAGTACTTC. The rearrangement joins TRBV18 to TRBJ2-5; 12 nucleotides agree with TRBD1. This CDR3 spans 15 amino acids. Losses at the gene ends were 0 bases for V and 5 bases for J; bases not matched to a gene: 1. Germline V gives CDR1 KGHSH, CDR2 LQKENI.

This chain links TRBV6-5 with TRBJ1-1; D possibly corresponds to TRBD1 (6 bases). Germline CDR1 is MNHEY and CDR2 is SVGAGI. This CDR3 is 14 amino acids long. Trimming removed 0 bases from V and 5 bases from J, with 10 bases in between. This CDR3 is CASSYSSRGTEAFF. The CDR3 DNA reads TGTGCCAGCAGTTACTCATCCAGGGGAACTGAAGCTTTCTTT.

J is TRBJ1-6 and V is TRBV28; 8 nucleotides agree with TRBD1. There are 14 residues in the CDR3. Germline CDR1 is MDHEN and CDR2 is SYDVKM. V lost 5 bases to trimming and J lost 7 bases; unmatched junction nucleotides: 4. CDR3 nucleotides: TGTGCCAGCAGTCTGGACAGGGAAAATTCACCCCTCCACTTT. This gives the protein CASSLDRENSPLHF.

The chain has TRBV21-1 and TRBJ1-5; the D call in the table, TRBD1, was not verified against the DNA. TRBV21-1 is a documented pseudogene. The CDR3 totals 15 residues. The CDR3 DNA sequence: TGTGCCAGCAGCAGGGGGACAGGGGGCGATCAGCCCCAGCATTTT. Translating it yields CASSRGTGGDQPQHF.

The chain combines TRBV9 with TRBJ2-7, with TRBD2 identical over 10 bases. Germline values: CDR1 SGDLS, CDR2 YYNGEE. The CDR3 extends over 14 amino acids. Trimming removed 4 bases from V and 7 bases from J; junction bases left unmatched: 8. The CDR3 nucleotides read TGTGCCAGCAGCCCCGGGCTAGCGGGAGTTGAGCAGTACTTC. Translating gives CASSPGLAGVEQYF.

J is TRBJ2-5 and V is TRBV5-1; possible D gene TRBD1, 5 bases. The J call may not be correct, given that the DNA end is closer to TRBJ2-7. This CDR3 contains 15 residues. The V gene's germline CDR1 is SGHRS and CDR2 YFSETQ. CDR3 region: CASSLLGDSSYEQYF. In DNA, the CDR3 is TGCGCCAGCAGCTTGTTAGGGGATAGCTCCTACGAGCAGTACTTC.

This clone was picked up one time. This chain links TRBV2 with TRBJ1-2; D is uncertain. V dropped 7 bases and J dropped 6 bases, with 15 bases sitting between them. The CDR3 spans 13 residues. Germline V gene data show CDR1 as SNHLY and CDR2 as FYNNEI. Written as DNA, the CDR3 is TGTGCCAGCACAAGAGCGGACGTGAATGGCTACACCTTC. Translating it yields CASTRADVNGYTF.

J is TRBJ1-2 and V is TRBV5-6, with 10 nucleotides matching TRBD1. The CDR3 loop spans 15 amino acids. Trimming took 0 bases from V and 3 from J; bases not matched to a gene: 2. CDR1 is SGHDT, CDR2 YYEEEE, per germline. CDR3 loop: CASSLEGTGDYGYTF. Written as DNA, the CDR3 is TGTGCCAGCAGCTTGGAGGGGACAGGGGACTATGGCTACACCTTC.

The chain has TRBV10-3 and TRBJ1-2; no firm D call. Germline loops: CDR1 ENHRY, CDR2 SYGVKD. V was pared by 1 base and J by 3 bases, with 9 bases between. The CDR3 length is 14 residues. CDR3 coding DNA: TGTGCCATCAGTGAGTTAGACTCGGACTATGGCTACACCTTC. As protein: CAISELDSDYGYTF.

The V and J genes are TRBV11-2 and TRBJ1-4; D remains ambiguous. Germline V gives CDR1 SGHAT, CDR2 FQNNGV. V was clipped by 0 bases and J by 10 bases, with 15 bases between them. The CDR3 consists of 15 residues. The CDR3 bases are TGTGCCAGCAGCTTAGATCACGGGAGGTCAGGAAAACTGTTTTTT. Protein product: CASSLDHGRSGKLFF.

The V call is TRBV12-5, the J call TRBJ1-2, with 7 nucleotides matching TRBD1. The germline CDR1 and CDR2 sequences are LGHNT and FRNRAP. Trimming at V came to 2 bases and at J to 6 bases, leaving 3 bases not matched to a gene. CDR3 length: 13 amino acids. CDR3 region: CASGLWTGDGYTF. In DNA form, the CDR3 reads TGTGCTAGTGGTTTGTGGACAGGAGATGGCTACACCTTC.

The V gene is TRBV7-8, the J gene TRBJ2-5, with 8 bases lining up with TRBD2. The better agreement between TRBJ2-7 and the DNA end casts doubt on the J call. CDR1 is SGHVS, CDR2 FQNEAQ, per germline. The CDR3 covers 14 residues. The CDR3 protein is CASIPGGTPYEQYF. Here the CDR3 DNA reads TGTGCCAGCATCCCGGGAGGGACGCCCTACGAGCAGTACTTC.

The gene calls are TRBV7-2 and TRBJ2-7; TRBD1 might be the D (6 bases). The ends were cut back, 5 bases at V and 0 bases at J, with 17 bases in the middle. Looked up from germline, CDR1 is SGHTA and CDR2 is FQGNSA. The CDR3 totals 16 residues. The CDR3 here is CASSPIARTASYEQYF. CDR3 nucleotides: TGTGCCAGCAGCCCTATCGCGAGGACAGCCTCCTACGAGCAGTACTTC.

The CDR3 bases are TGTGCCAGCAGACAGGGTCCCGGGGAGCTGTTTTTT. Residues: CASRQGPGELFF. The chain employs TRBV2 and TRBJ2-2; weak D call: TRBD1 (6 bases). In germline, CDR1 is SNHLY, CDR2 FYNNEI. The length of the CDR3 is 12 residues. V was cut by 6 bases and J by 6 bases, with 8 bases left in between.

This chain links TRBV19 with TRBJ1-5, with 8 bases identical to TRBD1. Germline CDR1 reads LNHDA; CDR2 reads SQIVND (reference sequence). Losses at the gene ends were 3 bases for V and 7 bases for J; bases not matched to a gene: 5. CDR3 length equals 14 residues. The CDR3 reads CASSISGQAQPQHF. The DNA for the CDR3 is TGTGCCAGTAGTATCTCGGGACAGGCCCAGCCCCAGCATTTT.

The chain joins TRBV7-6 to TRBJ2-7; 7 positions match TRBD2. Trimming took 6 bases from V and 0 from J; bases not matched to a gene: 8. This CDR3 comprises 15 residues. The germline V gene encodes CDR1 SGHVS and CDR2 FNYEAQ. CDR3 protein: CASSPRAGSSYEQYF. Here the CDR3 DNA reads TGTGCCAGCAGTCCTCGAGCGGGAAGCTCCTACGAGCAGTACTTC.

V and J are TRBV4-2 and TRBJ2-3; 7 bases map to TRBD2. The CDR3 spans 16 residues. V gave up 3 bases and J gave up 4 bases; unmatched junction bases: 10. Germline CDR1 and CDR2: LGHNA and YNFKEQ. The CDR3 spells CASSQDPWGGADTQYF. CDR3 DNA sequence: TGTGCCAGCAGCCAGGACCCTTGGGGGGGAGCAGATACGCAGTATTTT.

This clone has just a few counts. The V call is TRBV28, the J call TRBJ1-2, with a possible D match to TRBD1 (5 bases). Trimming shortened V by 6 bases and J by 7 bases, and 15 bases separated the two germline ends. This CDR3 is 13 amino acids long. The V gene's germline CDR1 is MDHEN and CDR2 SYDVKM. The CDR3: CASREEGLSGYTF. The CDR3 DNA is TGTGCCAGCAGGGAGGAGGGGTTAAGTGGCTACACCTTC.